The 3 T cell receptor beta chains below come from one sample, sequenced in a study of cytomegalovirus exposure and HLA in healthy donors. The primer mix had 60 Vbeta and 13 Jbeta primers. Libraries were prepared by immunoSEQ multiplex PCR; TCRdb keeps only in-frame clonotypes and omits some of them. Of 190,000 or so clones in the sample, about 80% were seen once. Specimen: PBMCs. These receptors were collected from a boy aged 5-17 years in good health and CMV-seronegative.

The count of this clone is one. This sequence joins TRBV28 and TRBJ1-2; D ambiguous. Germline loops: CDR1 MDHEN, CDR2 SYDVKM. The V end lost 2 bases, the J end lost 6 bases, and 7 bases lay between the germline ends. CDR3 length: 12 residues. CDR3 coding DNA: TGTGCCAGCAGTTTAGAGAACCATGGCTACACCTTC. Protein product: CASSLENHGYTF.

The CDR3 DNA reads TGTGCCAGCAGGGTAGGGAGGAAAGATACGCAGTATTTT. Its protein is CASRVGRKDTQYF. The chain uses TRBV5-4 and TRBJ2-3; a possible D gene is TRBD2 (6 bases). The CDR3 length is 13 residues. Looked up from germline, CDR1 is SGHNT and CDR2 is YYREEE (reference sequence). The ends were cut back, 5 bases at V and 5 bases at J, with 12 bases in the middle.

The chain uses TRBV7-9 and TRBJ2-1; D is possibly TRBD2 (6 bases). Germline CDR1 is SEHNR and CDR2 is FQNEAQ (reference sequence). Trimming removed 8 bases at V and 10 bases at J, with 24 bases between. This CDR3 comprises 15 residues. In DNA, the CDR3 is TGTGCCAGCTCCTCTCGGTCAGGGTTTGCGGGGGAGCAGTTCTTC. This translates into CASSSRSGFAGEQFF.